The source of this T cell receptor (beta chain) is a study of cytomegalovirus exposure and HLA in healthy donors. Study information: In a later analysis, the 130 or so validation repertoires were reported to have used the same platform as the 550 to 850 first-cohort repertoires. Study-level points and caveats: Listed as cytomegalovirus-associated were 150 or so TCR beta chains.

The CDR3 totals 11 residues. V was pared by 5 bases and J by 9 bases, with 3 bases of the junction left unmatched. In germline, CDR1 is SGHVS, CDR2 FQNEAQ. This table comes from immunoSEQ multiplex PCR, and its TCRdb copy is limited to in-frame clones, with some not included. The sample holds about 160,000 clones; approximately 96% are singletons and the top ten take around 0.9%. Turning to this clone: Its matching antigen is unknown.

The receptor was derived from a woman aged 18-29 years in good health and CMV-seronegative. Source material: PBMCs. The chain carries TRBV7-8 and TRBJ2-7, with 8 bases lining up with TRBD1. The CDR3 region has the DNA TGTGCCAGCAGCCCCGGGACAGGGCAGTACTTC. It translates to CASSPGTGQYF.